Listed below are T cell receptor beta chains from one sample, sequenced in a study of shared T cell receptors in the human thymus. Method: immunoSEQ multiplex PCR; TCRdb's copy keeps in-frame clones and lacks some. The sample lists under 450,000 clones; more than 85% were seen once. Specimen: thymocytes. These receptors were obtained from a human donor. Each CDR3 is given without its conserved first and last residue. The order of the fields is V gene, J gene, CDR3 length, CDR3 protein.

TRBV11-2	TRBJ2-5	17	ASSPARTSGRVIGETQY
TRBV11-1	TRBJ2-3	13	ASSFGRGYTDTQY
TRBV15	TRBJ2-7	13	ATSSWTGANYEQY
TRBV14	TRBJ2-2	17	ASSRLCPHTDSNTGELF
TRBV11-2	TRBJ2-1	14	ASSYHTSGLYNEQF
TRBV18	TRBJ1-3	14	ASSSDRAGSGNTIY
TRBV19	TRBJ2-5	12	AAPGLAKQETQY
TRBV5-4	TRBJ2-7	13	ASSLGGGGSYEQY
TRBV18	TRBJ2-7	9	ASPSGSEQY
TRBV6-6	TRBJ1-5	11	ASSYSGDQPQH
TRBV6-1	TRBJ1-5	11	ASSLQVNQPQH
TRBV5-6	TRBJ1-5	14	ASSLASGGRNQPQH
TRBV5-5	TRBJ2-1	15	ASSFSPGTSAYNEQF
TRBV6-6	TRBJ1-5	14	ASTGTGNISNQPQH
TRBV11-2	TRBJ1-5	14	ASSLEAVLGDQPQH
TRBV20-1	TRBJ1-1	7	SADTEAF
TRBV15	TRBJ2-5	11	ATSRGQGGTQY
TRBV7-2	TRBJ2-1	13	ASSLREGFGYEQF
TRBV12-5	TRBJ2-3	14	ASGLVFGPGEDTQY
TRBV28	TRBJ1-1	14	ASSLPPGPGSTEAF
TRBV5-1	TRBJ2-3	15	ASSLRGRFIVADTQY
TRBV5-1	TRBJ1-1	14	ASSLLWTDMNTEAF